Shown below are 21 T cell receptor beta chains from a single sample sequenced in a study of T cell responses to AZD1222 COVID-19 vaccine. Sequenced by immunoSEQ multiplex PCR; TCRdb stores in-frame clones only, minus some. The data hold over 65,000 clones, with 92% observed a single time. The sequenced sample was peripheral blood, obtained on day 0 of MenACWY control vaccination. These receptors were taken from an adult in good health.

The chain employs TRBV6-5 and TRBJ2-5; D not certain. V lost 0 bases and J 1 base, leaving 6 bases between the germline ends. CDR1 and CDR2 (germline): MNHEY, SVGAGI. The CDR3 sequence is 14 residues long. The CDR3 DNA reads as TGTGCCAGCAGTTACTCGGGGTCCCAAGAGACCCAGTACTTC. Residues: CASSYSGSQETQYF.

CDR3: CASCSGDGQVRQPQHF. Here the CDR3 DNA reads TGTGCCAGCTGCTCTGGGGATGGACAGGTTCGTCAGCCCCAGCATTTT. V gene TRBV28 combines with J gene TRBJ1-5, with 7 bases fitting TRBD1. Germline V gene sequence: CDR1 MDHEN, CDR2 SYDVKM. With V trimmed by 8 bases and J by 6 bases, 16 bases remained unmatched. The CDR3 runs 16 residues.

DNA of the CDR3: TGTGCCAGCAGCGTAACGCCCCCAGGAGAGCAGTACTTC. Residues: CASSVTPPGEQYF. The chain combines TRBV9 with TRBJ2-7; no reliable D call. CDR3 length: 13 amino acids. Trimming pared 1 base from V and 7 bases from J, leaving 12 bases between. CDR1 is SGDLS, CDR2 YYNGEE, per germline.

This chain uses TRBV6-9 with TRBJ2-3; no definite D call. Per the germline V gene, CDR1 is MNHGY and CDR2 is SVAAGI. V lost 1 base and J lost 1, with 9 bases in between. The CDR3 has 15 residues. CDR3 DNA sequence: TGTGCCAGCAGTTATTTCGTACCTGGCACAGATACGCAGTATTTT. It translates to CASSYFVPGTDTQYF.

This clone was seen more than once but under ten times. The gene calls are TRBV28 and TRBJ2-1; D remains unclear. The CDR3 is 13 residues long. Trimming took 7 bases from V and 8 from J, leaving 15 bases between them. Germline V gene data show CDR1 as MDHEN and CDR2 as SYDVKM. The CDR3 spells CASTPHGQDEQFF. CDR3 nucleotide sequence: TGTGCCAGCACCCCCCACGGGCAGGATGAGCAGTTCTTC.

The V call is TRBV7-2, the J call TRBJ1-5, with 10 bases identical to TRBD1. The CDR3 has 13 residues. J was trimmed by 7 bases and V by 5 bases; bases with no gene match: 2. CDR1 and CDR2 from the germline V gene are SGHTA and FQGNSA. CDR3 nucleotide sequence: TGTGCCAGCAGCCAGGACAGGGGGCAGCCCCAGCATTTT. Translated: CASSQDRGQPQHF.

The CDR3, as DNA: TGTGCCATCAGTCCACTAGGACAGGGGTCAAACACTGAAGCTTTCTTT. Translating gives CAISPLGQGSNTEAFF. The chain employs TRBV10-3 and TRBJ1-1, with 9 bases that match TRBD1. This CDR3 region has 16 residues. V was clipped by 5 bases and J by 2 bases; unmatched bases: 9. Looked up from germline, CDR1 is ENHRY and CDR2 is SYGVKD.

The CDR3 region has the DNA TGTGCCAGCAGCTTGTTACAGGGTAATGCCTATGGCTACACCTTC. This translates into CASSLLQGNAYGYTF. The chain couples TRBV7-2 to TRBJ1-2; D is possibly TRBD1 (6 bases). CDR1 SGHTA and CDR2 FQGNSA come from the germline V gene. CDR3 length: 15 residues. Trimming removed 3 bases at V and 4 bases at J, with 15 bases between.

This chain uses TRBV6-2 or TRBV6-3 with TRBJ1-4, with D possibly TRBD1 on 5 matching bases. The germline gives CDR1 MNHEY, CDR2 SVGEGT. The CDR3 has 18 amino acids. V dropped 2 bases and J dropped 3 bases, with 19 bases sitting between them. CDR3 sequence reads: CASSYQPGTGRSNEKLFF. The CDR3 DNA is TGTGCCAGCAGTTACCAACCAGGGACCGGACGTTCTAATGAAAAACTGTTTTTT.

CDR3: CASSFRDRYNEQFF. CDR3 in DNA: TGTGCCAGCAGCTTCCGGGACCGCTATAATGAGCAGTTCTTC. The rearrangement joins TRBV13 to TRBJ2-1; D assignment may be TRBD1 or TRBD2 (5 bases each). Germline assignment: CDR1 PRHDT and CDR2 FYEKMQ (reference sequence). Trimming removed 3 bases from V and 7 bases from J, with 13 bases in between. There are 14 residues in the CDR3.

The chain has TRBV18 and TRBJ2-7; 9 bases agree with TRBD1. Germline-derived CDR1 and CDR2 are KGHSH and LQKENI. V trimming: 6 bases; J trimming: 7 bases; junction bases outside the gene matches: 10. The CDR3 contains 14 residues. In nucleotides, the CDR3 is TGTGCCAGCTCTCCGATCACAGGGGGCCGGGAGCAGTACTTC. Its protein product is CASSPITGGREQYF.

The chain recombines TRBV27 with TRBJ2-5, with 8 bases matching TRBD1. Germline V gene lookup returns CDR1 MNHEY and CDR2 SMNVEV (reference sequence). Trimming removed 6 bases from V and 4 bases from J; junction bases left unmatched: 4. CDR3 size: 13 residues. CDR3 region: CASRSDRGETQYF. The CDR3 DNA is TGTGCCAGCAGGTCCGACAGGGGAGAGACCCAGTACTTC.

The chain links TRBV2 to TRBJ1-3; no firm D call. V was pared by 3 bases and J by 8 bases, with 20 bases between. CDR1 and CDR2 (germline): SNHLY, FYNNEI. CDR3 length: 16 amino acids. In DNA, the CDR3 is TGTGCCAGCAGTGACGCCCGGGAGTCTCTTAGGGACACCATATATTTT. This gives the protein CASSDARESLRDTIYF.

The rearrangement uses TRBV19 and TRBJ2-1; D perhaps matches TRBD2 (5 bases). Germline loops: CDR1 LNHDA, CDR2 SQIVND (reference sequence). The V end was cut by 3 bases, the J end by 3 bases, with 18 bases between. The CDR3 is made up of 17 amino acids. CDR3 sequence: CASSIRFQAEHYNEQFF. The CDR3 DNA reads TGTGCCAGTAGTATCAGGTTTCAAGCGGAGCACTACAATGAGCAGTTCTTC.

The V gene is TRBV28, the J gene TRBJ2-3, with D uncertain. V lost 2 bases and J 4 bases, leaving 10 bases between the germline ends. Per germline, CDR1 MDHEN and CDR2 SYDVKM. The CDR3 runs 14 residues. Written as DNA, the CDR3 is TGTGCCAGCAGTTTAGGGAAGCTCCCAGATACGCAGTATTTT. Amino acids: CASSLGKLPDTQYF.

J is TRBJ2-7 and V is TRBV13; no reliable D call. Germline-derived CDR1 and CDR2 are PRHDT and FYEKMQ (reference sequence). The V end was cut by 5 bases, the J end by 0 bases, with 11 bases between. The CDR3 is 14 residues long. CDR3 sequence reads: CASSPRTDSYEQYF. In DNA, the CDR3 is TGTGCCAGCAGCCCGCGGACGGACTCCTACGAGCAGTACTTC.

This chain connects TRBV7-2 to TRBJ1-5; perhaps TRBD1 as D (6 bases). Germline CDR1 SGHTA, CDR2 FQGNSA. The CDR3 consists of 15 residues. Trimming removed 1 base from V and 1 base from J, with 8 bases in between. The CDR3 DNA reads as TGTGCCAGCAGCTTAGGGGGGGCCAGCAATCAGCCCCAGCATTTT. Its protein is CASSLGGASNQPQHF.

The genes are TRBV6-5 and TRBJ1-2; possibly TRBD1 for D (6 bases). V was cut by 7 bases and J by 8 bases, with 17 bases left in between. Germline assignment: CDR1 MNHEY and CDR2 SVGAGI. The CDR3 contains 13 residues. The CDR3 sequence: CASKEGQRKGYTF. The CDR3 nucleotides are TGTGCCAGCAAAGAAGGACAGCGGAAAGGCTACACCTTC.

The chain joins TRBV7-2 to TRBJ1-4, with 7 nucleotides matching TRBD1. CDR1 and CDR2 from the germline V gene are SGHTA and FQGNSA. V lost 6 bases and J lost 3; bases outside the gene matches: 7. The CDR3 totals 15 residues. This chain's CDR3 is CASRRRDSANEKLFF. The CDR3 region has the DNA TGTGCCAGCAGGCGAAGGGACAGCGCTAATGAAAAACTGTTTTTT. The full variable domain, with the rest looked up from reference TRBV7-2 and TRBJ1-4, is GAGVSQSPSNKVTEKGKDVELRCDPISGHTALYWYRQSLGQGLEFLIYFQGNSAPDKSGLPSDRFSAERTGGSVSTLTIQRTQQEDSAVYLCASRRRDSANEKLFFGSGTQLSVL.

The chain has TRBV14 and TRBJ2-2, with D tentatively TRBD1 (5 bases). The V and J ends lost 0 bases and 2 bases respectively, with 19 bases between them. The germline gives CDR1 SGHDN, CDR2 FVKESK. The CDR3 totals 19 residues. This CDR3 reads CASSQDRGRVGANTGELFF. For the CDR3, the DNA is TGTGCCAGCAGCCAAGATAGGGGCCGGGTAGGAGCCAACACCGGGGAGCTGTTTTTT.

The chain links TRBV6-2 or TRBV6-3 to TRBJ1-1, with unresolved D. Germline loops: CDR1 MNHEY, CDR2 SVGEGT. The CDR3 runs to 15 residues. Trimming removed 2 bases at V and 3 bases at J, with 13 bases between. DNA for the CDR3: TGTGCCAGCAGTTACGGCAGGATTCATGACACTGAAGCTTTCTTT. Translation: CASSYGRIHDTEAFF.